This T cell receptor beta chain was identified during a study of T-cell reconstitution after alpha-beta-depleted transplantation in children. CDR1 is LNHNV and CDR2 is YYDKDF in the germline V gene (reference sequence). J gave up 6 bases and V 4 bases, and 8 bases lay outside the gene matches. The CDR3 covers 14 residues. There are a few counts of this clonotype. Preparing the TCRbeta library involved the use of unique molecular identifiers. TCRdb redid the calling of the PCR reads with MiXCR, one entry per CDR3 protein. The profile covers around 210,000 distinct CDR3 sequences, with approximately 6.3% appearing a single time and around 5% taken by the ten largest.

The chain couples TRBV15 to TRBJ2-7; TRBD1 aligns across 8 bases. The sequence came from a boy younger than 10 with acute lymphoblastic leukemia, due to receive a stem cell transplant. Sequenced here: PBMCs, sampled before TCRalphabeta/CD19-depleted stem cell transplant. The CDR3 spells CATSKRTGPGEQYF. CDR3 sequence (DNA): TGTGCCACCAGCAAGAGGACAGGGCCTGGCGAGCAGTACTTC.